Below, 12 T cell receptor beta chains from the same sample are listed, as sequenced in a study of T cells after yellow fever vaccination. One entry per CDR3 protein results from TCRdb running MiXCR on the 5' RACE reads. The sample lists 300,000 or so distinct CDR3 sequences; approximately 13% were seen once. Specimen: CD4+ T cells sorted from PBMCs, collected 45 days after the yellow fever booster vaccination. The source of these receptors is a man younger than 45 who received the YFV17D yellow fever vaccine.

CDR3 protein: CAISGTSEEETQYF. The CDR3 DNA sequence: TGTGCCATCAGTGGGACTAGCGAGGAAGAGACCCAGTACTTC. The chain uses TRBV10-3 and TRBJ2-5, with 9 bases that match TRBD2. Germline CDR1 and CDR2: ENHRY and SYGVKD. CDR3 size: 14 residues. V shed 4 bases, J shed 3 bases, and the junction held 3 bases outside the gene matches.

A few counts support this clonotype. The chain joins TRBV12-5 to TRBJ2-1; 7 bases fit TRBD2. The CDR3 sequence is 16 residues long. Germline CDR1 reads LGHNT; CDR2 reads FRNRAP. V was clipped by 3 bases and J by 4 bases; unmatched bases: 9. CDR3 residues: CASGLEPSGGYNEQFF. CDR3 sequence (DNA): TGTGCTAGTGGTTTAGAACCTTCGGGAGGTTACAATGAGCAGTTCTTC.

The sample holds many counts of this clonotype. The chain has TRBV5-1 and TRBJ2-1; the match to TRBD1 covers 7 bases. Germline CDR1 SGHRS, CDR2 YFSETQ. V was clipped by 2 bases and J by 0 bases; unmatched bases: 2. The CDR3 extends over 15 amino acids. The DNA for the CDR3 is TGCGCCAGCAGCTTACAGGGGAGCTCCTACAATGAGCAGTTCTTC. It codes for CASSLQGSSYNEQFF.

This clonotype has a count of ten or more. The chain recombines TRBV20-1 with TRBJ2-3; 7 bases agree with TRBD1. Germline values: CDR1 DFQATT, CDR2 SNEGSKA (reference sequence). CDR3 length: 15 amino acids. The ends lost 3 bases at V and 7 bases at J; junction bases unmatched: 13. In nucleotides, the CDR3 is TGCAGTGCTAGTCCCCGGACAGGACTCGGATATACGCAGTATTTT. Its translation: CSASPRTGLGYTQYF.

Only a few counts were recorded for this clonotype. This chain joins TRBV30 and TRBJ2-1; weak D call: TRBD2 (5 bases). The CDR3 is 15 residues long. Trimming took 0 bases from V and 7 from J, leaving 16 bases between them. Germline values: CDR1 GTSNPN, CDR2 SVGIG (reference sequence). The CDR3 sequence is CAWSVVKRRLNEQFF. The CDR3 DNA sequence: TGTGCCTGGAGTGTAGTGAAGCGGAGATTAAATGAGCAGTTCTTC.

This rearrangement joins TRBV20-1 to TRBJ2-3; 7 bases align to TRBD2. This CDR3 has 14 amino acids. Germline trimming cut 4 bases from V and 0 bases from J; bases unmatched to any gene: 4. The germline CDR1 and CDR2 sequences are DFQATT and SNEGSKA (reference sequence). CDR3 sequence reads: CSAKAGVSTDTQYF. DNA of the CDR3: TGCAGTGCTAAGGCGGGAGTGAGCACAGATACGCAGTATTTT.

This clonotype occurred a few times. The chain has TRBV3-1 and TRBJ2-5; no definite D call. The length of the CDR3 is 12 residues. V lost 0 bases, J lost 5 bases, and 4 bases lay in between. Germline-derived CDR1 and CDR2 are LGHDT and YNNKEL (reference sequence). The CDR3 coding sequence is TGTGCCAGCAGCCAAGATCGTGAGACCCAGTACTTC. Encoded protein: CASSQDRETQYF.

The chain is built from TRBV5-4 and TRBJ2-2; the D gene is possibly TRBD1 (5 bases). The CDR3 length is 14 residues. The V end lost 0 bases, the J end lost 7 bases, and 10 bases lay between the germline ends. CDR1 and CDR2 (germline): SGHNT, YYREEE (reference sequence). The CDR3 nucleotides are TGTGCCAGCAGCTTGGGGGGCGAGGTCGGGGAGCTGTTTTTT. The encoded protein is CASSLGGEVGELFF. The complete variable domain, with remaining parts taken from reference TRBV5-4 and TRBJ2-2, reads ETGVTQSPTHLIKTRGQQVTLRCSSQSGHNTVSWYQQALGQGPQFIFQYYREEENGRGNFPPRFSGLQFPNYSSELNVNALELDDSALYLCASSLGGEVGELFFGEGSRLTVL.

The V call is TRBV5-1, the J call TRBJ1-2; D is unresolved. V dropped 3 bases and J dropped 8 bases, with 14 bases sitting between them. The CDR3 is 13 amino acids. Germline loops: CDR1 SGHRS, CDR2 YFSETQ. The CDR3 loop is CASSSPPLGGYTF. Here the CDR3 DNA reads TGCGCCAGCAGCTCCCCTCCTTTGGGGGGCTACACCTTC.

This clonotype was recorded a few times. The rearrangement links TRBV3-1 to TRBJ2-1; a possible D gene is TRBD2 (7 bases). Trimming removed 6 bases at V and 2 bases at J, with 14 bases between. The CDR3 consists of 15 residues. From germline, CDR1 is LGHDT and CDR2 YNNKEL (reference sequence). The CDR3 sequence is CASSRREGAYNEQFF. In DNA form, the CDR3 reads TGTGCCAGCAGTCGCAGGGAGGGGGCCTACAATGAGCAGTTCTTC.

The rearrangement links TRBV7-2 to TRBJ2-1; no reliable D call. The CDR3 runs to 15 residues. CDR1 and CDR2 from the germline V gene are SGHTA and FQGNSA. Trimming stripped 3 bases from V and 8 bases from J, with 17 bases between. The CDR3 region is CASSFNKILVDEQFF. CDR3 nucleotide sequence: TGTGCCAGCAGCTTTAATAAGATCTTGGTCGATGAGCAGTTCTTC.

V and J are TRBV28 and TRBJ1-2; TRBD1 agrees at 8 bases. CDR1 and CDR2 (germline): MDHEN, SYDVKM. Losses at the gene ends were 5 bases for V and 4 bases for J; bases not matched to a gene: 12. The CDR3 extends over 16 amino acids. The CDR3: CASSPLYRQGSYGYTF. Here the CDR3 DNA reads TGTGCCAGCAGTCCCCTATACCGACAGGGGTCCTATGGCTACACCTTC.